This is a list of T cell receptor beta chains from one sample in a study of T cell responses to AZD1222 COVID-19 vaccine. Measured with immunoSEQ multiplex PCR; TCRdb has only the in-frame clones, and not every one. The sample includes 90,000 to 150,000 clones, around 89% of them seen just once. The sequenced sample was peripheral blood, obtained 28 days after the second AZD1222 dose. These receptors all stem from an adult who received the AZD1222 COVID-19 vaccine. Both conserved end residues are part of each CDR3. D genes are given only for firm matches. For some rows the clone size is stated as once, few or many, or as a class when expanded; others skip it.

V: TRBV12-5
size: -
D: -
J: TRBJ1-6
CDR3: CASGLVLRARYNSPPHF
DNA: TGTGCTAGTGGTTTGGTACTAAGGGCCCGATATAATTCACCCCCCCACTTT

V: TRBV30
size: -
D: -
J: TRBJ1-2
CDR3: CAWSPGNYGYTF
DNA: TGTGCCTGGAGTCCGGGGAACTATGGCTACACCTTC

V: TRBV6-2/TRBV6-3
size: -
D: -
J: TRBJ2-1
CDR3: CASSYRVGEQFF
DNA: TGTGCCAGCAGTTACAGAGTTGGAGAGCAGTTCTTC

V: TRBV19
size: -
D: TRBD2
J: TRBJ2-1
CDR3: CASSMGGGFREQFF
DNA: TGTGCCAGTAGTATGGGCGGGGGGTTCCGTGAGCAGTTCTTC

V: TRBV6-5
size: -
D: -
J: TRBJ1-1
CDR3: CASLVGVNTEAFF
DNA: TGTGCCAGCCTCGTCGGAGTGAACACTGAAGCTTTCTTT

V: TRBV9
size: -
D: TRBD1
J: TRBJ2-7
CDR3: CASSEGQGGYEQYF
DNA: TGTGCCAGCAGCGAGGGACAGGGAGGGTACGAGCAGTACTTC

V: TRBV29-1
size: -
D: TRBD1
J: TRBJ1-1
CDR3: CSVDWTGGNIRAFF
DNA: TGCAGCGTTGACTGGACAGGGGGCAACATTAGGGCTTTCTTT

V: TRBV11-2
size: -
D: -
J: TRBJ1-2
CDR3: CASSLDMGQVANYGYTF
DNA: TGTGCCAGCAGCTTAGATATGGGCCAGGTAGCTAACTATGGCTACACCTTC

V: TRBV24-1
size: -
D: -
J: TRBJ2-7
CDR3: CATSGGSYEQYF
DNA: TGTGCCACCAGTGGGGGCAGCTACGAGCAGTACTTC

V: TRBV7-9
size: -
D: -
J: TRBJ1-1
CDR3: CASSLGTAILNDEAFF
DNA: TGTGCCAGCAGCTTAGGGACAGCCATCCTGAACGATGAAGCTTTCTTT

V: TRBV27
size: -
D: -
J: TRBJ2-7
CDR3: CASSSQGTAFSYEQYF
DNA: TGTGCCAGCAGTTCACAGGGTACGGCCTTCTCCTACGAGCAGTACTTC

V: TRBV19
size: once
D: TRBD1
J: TRBJ1-1
CDR3: CASSILTGGWNTEAFF
DNA: TGTGCCAGTAGTATCCTGACAGGGGGCTGGAACACTGAAGCTTTCTTT

V: TRBV21-1
size: -
D: -
J: TRBJ2-7
CDR3: CASSKRDRDYYEQYF
DNA: TGTGCCAGCAGCAAAAGGGACAGGGACTACTACGAGCAGTACTTC

V: TRBV23-1
size: -
D: -
J: TRBJ1-4
CDR3: CASSLMGEANEKLFF
DNA: TGCGCCAGCAGTCTTATGGGGGAGGCTAATGAAAAACTGTTTTTT

V: TRBV27
size: -
D: -
J: TRBJ2-3
CDR3: CASSLVGGLGSTQYF
DNA: TGTGCCAGCAGTTTGGTGGGTGGGTTGGGAAGTACGCAGTATTTT

V: TRBV10-1
size: -
D: TRBD1
J: TRBJ1-4
CDR3: CASSESGNRGLVELFF
DNA: TGCGCCAGCAGTGAGTCTGGGAACAGGGGGCTAGTGGAACTGTTTTTT

V: TRBV6-1
size: -
D: TRBD2
J: TRBJ2-1
CDR3: CASSEGLAGGSYNEQFF
DNA: TGTGCCAGCAGTGAAGGACTAGCGGGAGGGTCGTACAATGAGCAGTTCTTC

V: TRBV24-1
size: -
D: TRBD2
J: TRBJ2-1
CDR3: CATSDPSGSSYNEQFF
DNA: TGTGCCACCAGTGACCCCAGCGGGAGTTCCTACAATGAGCAGTTCTTC

V: TRBV14
size: -
D: -
J: TRBJ2-2
CDR3: CASSRATTGELFF
DNA: TGTGCCAGCAGCCGGGCCACGACCGGGGAGCTGTTTTTT

V: TRBV30
size: -
D: -
J: TRBJ2-1
CDR3: CAWSSSGVDEQFF
DNA: TGTGCCTGGAGTTCGTCAGGCGTGGATGAGCAGTTCTTC

V: TRBV5-6
size: -
D: -
J: TRBJ1-6
CDR3: CASSLGQPSPLHF
DNA: TGTGCCAGCAGCTTAGGACAGCCCTCACCCCTCCACTTT

V: TRBV5-6
size: -
D: -
J: TRBJ1-6
CDR3: CASSRRVHDRLNSPLHF
DNA: TGTGCCAGCAGCCGGAGGGTACACGACAGATTGAATTCACCCCTCCACTTT

V: TRBV5-1
size: -
D: TRBD1
J: TRBJ2-7
CDR3: CASSSSGTGDEQYF
DNA: TGCGCCAGCAGCTCATCCGGGACAGGGGACGAGCAGTACTTC

V: TRBV12-3/TRBV12-4
size: -
D: -
J: TRBJ1-5
CDR3: CASRQGIGQPQHF
DNA: TGTGCCAGCAGGCAGGGAATTGGTCAGCCCCAGCATTTT

V: TRBV7-9
size: -
D: -
J: TRBJ2-7
CDR3: CASTYSGDFYEQYF
DNA: TGTGCCAGCACCTATAGCGGTGACTTCTACGAGCAGTACTTC

V: TRBV11-3
size: -
D: TRBD1
J: TRBJ1-2
CDR3: CASSPGGGGDGYTF
DNA: TGTGCCAGCAGTCCTGGGGGAGGGGGCGATGGCTACACCTTC

V: TRBV27
size: once
D: TRBD2
J: TRBJ2-7
CDR3: CASSAGLAGGSAEQYF
DNA: TGTGCCAGCAGTGCGGGACTAGCGGGAGGGTCCGCCGAGCAGTACTTC

V: TRBV7-2
size: -
D: -
J: TRBJ2-7
CDR3: CASSQGVWGPTYEQYF
DNA: TGTGCCAGCAGCCAAGGGGTATGGGGTCCTACCTACGAGCAGTACTTC

V: TRBV6-5
size: -
D: TRBD1
J: TRBJ1-2
CDR3: CASSTGQGGYGYTF
DNA: TGTGCCAGCAGTACAGGACAGGGCGGCTATGGCTACACCTTC

V: TRBV7-2
size: -
D: -
J: TRBJ1-5
CDR3: CASSLTPDSYQPQHF
DNA: TGTGCCAGCAGCTTAACTCCGGACAGCTATCAGCCCCAGCATTTT

V: TRBV13
size: -
D: -
J: TRBJ1-6
CDR3: CASSRSTSPLHF
DNA: TGTGCCAGCAGCCGAAGTACCTCACCCCTCCACTTT

V: TRBV7-8
size: -
D: TRBD2
J: TRBJ2-7
CDR3: CASSSLAGGPWYEQYF
DNA: TGTGCCAGCAGCTCCCTAGCGGGAGGGCCATGGTACGAGCAGTACTTC

V: TRBV28
size: -
D: TRBD2
J: TRBJ2-1
CDR3: CASTLGGTSGYNEQFF
DNA: TGTGCCAGCACCCTAGGGGGGACTAGCGGGTACAATGAGCAGTTCTTC

V: TRBV11-2
size: -
D: TRBD2
J: TRBJ2-1
CDR3: CASSRLSLAGGSYNEQFF
DNA: TGTGCCAGCAGCCGTCTCTCCCTAGCGGGAGGCTCCTACAATGAGCAGTTCTTC

V: TRBV5-6
size: -
D: TRBD2
J: TRBJ2-2
CDR3: CASSLAGGSGYANTGELFF
DNA: TGTGCCAGCAGCTTGGCGGGGGGATCCGGGTACGCGAACACCGGGGAGCTGTTTTTT

V: TRBV4-2
size: -
D: TRBD2
J: TRBJ2-7
CDR3: CASSQVSSGGDSYEQYF
DNA: TGTGCCAGCAGCCAAGTATCTAGCGGGGGGGACTCCTACGAGCAGTACTTC